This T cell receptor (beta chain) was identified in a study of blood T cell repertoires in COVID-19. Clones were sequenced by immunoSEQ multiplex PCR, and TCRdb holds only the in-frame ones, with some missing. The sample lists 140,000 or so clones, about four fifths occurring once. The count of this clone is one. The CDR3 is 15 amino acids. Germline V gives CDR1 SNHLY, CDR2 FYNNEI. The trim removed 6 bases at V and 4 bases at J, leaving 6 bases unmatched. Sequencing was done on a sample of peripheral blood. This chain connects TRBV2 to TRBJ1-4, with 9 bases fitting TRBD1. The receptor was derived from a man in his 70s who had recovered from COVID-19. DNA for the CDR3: TGTGCCAGCAGGCGGACAGGGGCTGATAATGAAAAACTGTTTTTT. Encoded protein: CASRRTGADNEKLFF.